The 4 T cell receptor beta chains below were found in one sample sequenced in a study of T cell responses to AZD1222 COVID-19 vaccine. The repertoire was sequenced with immunoSEQ multiplex PCR; TCRdb's copy has only in-frame clones and lacks some. The sample yields some 130,000 clones, 90% to 95% seen once. The material sequenced was peripheral blood, taken on day 0 of AZD1222 vaccination. The receptors were sampled from an adult in good health.

V and J are TRBV5-1 and TRBJ2-5, with TRBD2 identical over 12 bases. Unmatched junction bases numbered 14, after V lost 3 bases and J lost 5 bases. Germline CDR1 and CDR2: SGHRS and YFSETQ. The CDR3 totals 18 residues. The DNA of the CDR3 is TGCGCCAGCAGCTGGGCGACTAGCGGGAGTATAAGTGGGGAGACCCAGTACTTC. Encoded protein: CASSWATSGSISGETQYF.

The chain links TRBV9 to TRBJ2-1; D may correspond to TRBD1 or TRBD2 (6 bases each). The CDR3 contains 13 residues. Per germline, CDR1 SGDLS and CDR2 YYNGEE. Trimming removed 4 bases from V and 10 bases from J, with 15 bases in between. The CDR3 region is CASSQVGGREQFF. In nucleotides, the CDR3 is TGTGCCAGCAGCCAAGTAGGGGGGAGAGAGCAGTTCTTC.

V and J are TRBV6-4 and TRBJ1-5, with D perhaps matching TRBD1 (6 bases). There are 14 residues in the CDR3. CDR1 is MRHNA, CDR2 SNTAGT, per germline. The CDR3 coding sequence is TGTGTCCGGGGAGGGGGACTTAGCAATCAGCCCCAGCATTTT. Protein sequence: CVRGGGLSNQPQHF.

The genes are TRBV29-1 and TRBJ2-1; 15 positions agree with TRBD2. This CDR3 contains 20 residues. From germline, CDR1 is SQVTM and CDR2 ANQGSEA. The ends lost 7 bases at V and 0 bases at J; junction bases unmatched: 16. The CDR3 loop is CSGVHFGTSGRRSSYNEQFF. DNA for the CDR3: TGCAGCGGCGTGCACTTTGGGACTAGCGGGAGGAGGAGCTCCTACAATGAGCAGTTCTTC.